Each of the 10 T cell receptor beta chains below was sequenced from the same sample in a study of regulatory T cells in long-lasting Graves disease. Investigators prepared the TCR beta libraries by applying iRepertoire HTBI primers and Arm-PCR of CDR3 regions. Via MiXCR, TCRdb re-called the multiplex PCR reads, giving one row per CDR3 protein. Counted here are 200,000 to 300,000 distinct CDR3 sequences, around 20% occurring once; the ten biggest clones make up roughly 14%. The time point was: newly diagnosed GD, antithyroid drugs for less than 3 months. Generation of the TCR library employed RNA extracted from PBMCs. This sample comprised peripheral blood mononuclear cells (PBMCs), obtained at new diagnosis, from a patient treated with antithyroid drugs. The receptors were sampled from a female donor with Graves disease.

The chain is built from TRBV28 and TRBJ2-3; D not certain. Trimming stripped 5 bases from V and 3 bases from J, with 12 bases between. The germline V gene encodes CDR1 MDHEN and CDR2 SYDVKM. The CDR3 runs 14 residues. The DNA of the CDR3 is TGTGCCAGCAGTCCAGTACGTACTACAGATACGCAGTATTTT. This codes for CASSPVRTTDTQYF.

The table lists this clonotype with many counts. This CDR3 is CASSPRTRADTQYF. In DNA form, the CDR3 reads TGTGCCAGCAGCCCTCGGACAAGGGCAGATACGCAGTATTTT. This chain links TRBV5-6 with TRBJ2-3; perhaps TRBD1 as D (5 bases). Germline CDR1 SGHDT, CDR2 YYEEEE. The CDR3 contains 14 residues. V shed 4 bases and J shed 4 bases, with 13 bases lying between them. The whole variable domain, remainder taken from reference TRBV5-6 and TRBJ2-3, is DAGVTQSPTHLIKTRGQQVTLRCSPKSGHDTVSWYQQALGQGPQFIFQYYEEEERQRGNFPDRFSGHQFPNYSSELNVNALLLGDSALYLCASSPRTRADTQYFGPGTRLTVL.

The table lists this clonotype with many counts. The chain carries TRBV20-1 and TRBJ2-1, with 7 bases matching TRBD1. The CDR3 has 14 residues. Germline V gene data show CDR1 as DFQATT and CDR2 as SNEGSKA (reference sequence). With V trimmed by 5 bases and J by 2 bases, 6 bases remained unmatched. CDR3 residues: CSALGQVAYNEQFF. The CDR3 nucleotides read TGCAGTGCTCTTGGACAGGTAGCCTACAATGAGCAGTTCTTC.

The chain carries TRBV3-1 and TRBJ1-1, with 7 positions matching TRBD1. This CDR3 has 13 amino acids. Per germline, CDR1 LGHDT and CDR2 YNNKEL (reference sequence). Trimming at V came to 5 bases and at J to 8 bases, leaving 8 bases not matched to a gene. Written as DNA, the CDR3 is TGTGCCAGCAGCTCTATCCGGGACAGCGAAGCTTTCTTT. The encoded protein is CASSSIRDSEAFF.

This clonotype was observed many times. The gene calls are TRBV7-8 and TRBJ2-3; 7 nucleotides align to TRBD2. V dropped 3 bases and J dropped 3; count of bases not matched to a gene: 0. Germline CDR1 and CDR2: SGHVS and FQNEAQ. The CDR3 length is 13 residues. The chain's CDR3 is CASSFGGTDTQYF. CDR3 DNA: TGTGCCAGCAGCTTCGGGGGGACAGATACGCAGTATTTT.

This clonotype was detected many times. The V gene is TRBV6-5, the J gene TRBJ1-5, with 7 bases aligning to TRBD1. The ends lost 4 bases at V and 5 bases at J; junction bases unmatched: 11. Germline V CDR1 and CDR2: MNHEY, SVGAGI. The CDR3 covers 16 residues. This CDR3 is CASSSPTGMRDQPQHF. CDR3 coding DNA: TGTGCCAGCAGTTCCCCGACAGGGATGAGGGATCAGCCCCAGCATTTT.

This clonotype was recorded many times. Here the CDR3 DNA reads TGTGCCAGCTCACCTCCTAGCGGGGGTTTCGGAGAGACCCAGTACTTC. Protein: CASSPPSGGFGETQYF. The chain recombines TRBV18 with TRBJ2-5; 10 bases map to TRBD2. V was clipped by 3 bases and J by 4 bases; unmatched bases: 8. Germline-derived CDR1 and CDR2 are KGHSH and LQKENI. The CDR3 totals 16 residues.

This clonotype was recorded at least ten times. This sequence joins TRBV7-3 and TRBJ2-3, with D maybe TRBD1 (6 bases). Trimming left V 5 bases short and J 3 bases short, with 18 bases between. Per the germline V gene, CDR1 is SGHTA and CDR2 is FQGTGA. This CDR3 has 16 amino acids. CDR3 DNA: TGTGCCAGCAGCCCCGGGACAAACCGGCTAACAGATACGCAGTATTTT. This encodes CASSPGTNRLTDTQYF.

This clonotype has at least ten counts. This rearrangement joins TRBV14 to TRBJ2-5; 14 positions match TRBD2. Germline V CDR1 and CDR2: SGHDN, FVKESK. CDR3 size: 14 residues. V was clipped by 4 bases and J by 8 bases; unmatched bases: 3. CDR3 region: CASSPGLAGATQYF. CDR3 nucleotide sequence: TGTGCCAGCAGCCCGGGACTAGCGGGGGCCACCCAGTACTTC.

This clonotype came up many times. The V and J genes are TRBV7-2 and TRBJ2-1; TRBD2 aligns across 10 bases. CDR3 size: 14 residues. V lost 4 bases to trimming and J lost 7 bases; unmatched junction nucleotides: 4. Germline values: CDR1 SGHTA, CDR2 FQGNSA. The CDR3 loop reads CASSSSGSTNEQFF. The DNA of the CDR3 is TGTGCCAGCAGCTCTAGCGGGAGTACGAATGAGCAGTTCTTC.